The rows below give T cell receptor beta chains drawn from one sample of a study of T cells after yellow fever vaccination. TCRdb itself ran the 5' RACE reads through MiXCR, one entry per CDR3 protein. In the table there are some 350,000 distinct CDR3 sequences, roughly 3.9% of which are singletons. The material was PBMCs, obtained 5 days after the yellow fever booster vaccination. All receptors derive from a young man who received the YFV17D yellow fever vaccine. CDR3s include the opening cysteine and the closing phenylalanine or tryptophan. Each record gives: D gene, V gene, clone size, J gene, CDR3 DNA, CDR3 protein. A D gene is named only where the DNA matches it firmly. Part of the rows lack a size; the others show once, few, many or a class for expanded clones.

d_call: NA
v_call: TRBV12-3/TRBV12-4
clone_size: NA
j_call: TRBJ2-6
cdr3_nt: TGTGCCAGCAGCACCCACCAGGTCGCTGGGGCCAACGTCCTGACTTTC
cdr3_aa: CASSTHQVAGANVLTF

d_call: TRBD2
v_call: TRBV5-1
clone_size: few
j_call: TRBJ2-1
cdr3_nt: TGCGCCAGCAGCTTTTCTACAGCGGGGGGAACCCCGAGGAATGAGCAGTTCTTC
cdr3_aa: CASSFSTAGGTPRNEQFF

d_call: NA
v_call: TRBV24-1
clone_size: many
j_call: TRBJ2-2
cdr3_nt: TGTGCCACTGCCGGAACCGGGGAGCTGTTTTTT
cdr3_aa: CATAGTGELFF

d_call: NA
v_call: TRBV6-2/TRBV6-3
clone_size: few
j_call: TRBJ2-6
cdr3_nt: TGTGCCAGCAGTTTTTGGGGGGCCAACGTCCTGACTTTC
cdr3_aa: CASSFWGANVLTF

d_call: NA
v_call: TRBV6-2/TRBV6-3
clone_size: few
j_call: TRBJ2-2
cdr3_nt: TGTGCCAGCAGTCACAGAGGTCCAGGGGAGCTGTTTTTT
cdr3_aa: CASSHRGPGELFF

d_call: NA
v_call: TRBV19
clone_size: many
j_call: TRBJ1-2
cdr3_nt: TGTGCCAGTAGTATAGATGGGGCAGCACAAAACTATGGCTACACCTTC
cdr3_aa: CASSIDGAAQNYGYTF

d_call: NA
v_call: TRBV6-2/TRBV6-3
clone_size: NA
j_call: TRBJ1-1
cdr3_nt: TGTGCCAGCAGTTACTCTCCCAGGGCCACTGAAGCTTTCTTT
cdr3_aa: CASSYSPRATEAFF

d_call: TRBD1
v_call: TRBV15
clone_size: few
j_call: TRBJ1-6
cdr3_nt: TGTGCCACCAGCAGTCGGACAGGGACGAATTCACCCCTCCACTTT
cdr3_aa: CATSSRTGTNSPLHF

d_call: NA
v_call: TRBV20-1
clone_size: few
j_call: TRBJ1-5
cdr3_nt: TGCAGTGCTAGACCTCCCGGGGGAATGGAACAGCCCCAGCATTTT
cdr3_aa: CSARPPGGMEQPQHF

d_call: NA
v_call: TRBV7-2
clone_size: many
j_call: TRBJ2-3
cdr3_nt: TGTGCCAGCAGCCGAATAACAGGTTCTAGCACAGATACGCAGTATTTT
cdr3_aa: CASSRITGSSTDTQYF

d_call: TRBD1
v_call: TRBV7-2
clone_size: NA
j_call: TRBJ2-4
cdr3_nt: TGTGCCAGCAGCTTTCCACAGGGGGCAGTGGCCAAAAACATTCAGTACTTC
cdr3_aa: CASSFPQGAVAKNIQYF

d_call: TRBD1
v_call: TRBV4-2
clone_size: many
j_call: TRBJ1-5
cdr3_nt: TGTGCCAGCAGCCAAGGGGCACAGGGGGGCAATCAGCCCCAGCATTTT
cdr3_aa: CASSQGAQGGNQPQHF

d_call: NA
v_call: TRBV6-6
clone_size: NA
j_call: TRBJ1-3
cdr3_nt: TGTGCCAGCAGTCTCCGCGGCCGCTTCTCTGGAAACACCATATATTTT
cdr3_aa: CASSLRGRFSGNTIYF

d_call: NA
v_call: TRBV29-1
clone_size: many
j_call: TRBJ2-2
cdr3_nt: TGCAGCGTTGACAGGGTGGGAACCGGGGAGCTGTTTTTT
cdr3_aa: CSVDRVGTGELFF

d_call: NA
v_call: TRBV12-3/TRBV12-4
clone_size: NA
j_call: TRBJ1-5
cdr3_nt: TGTGCCAGCAGCCAACAAACCGGTCAGCCCCAGCATTTT
cdr3_aa: CASSQQTGQPQHF

d_call: TRBD1
v_call: TRBV6-6
clone_size: few
j_call: TRBJ1-4
cdr3_nt: TGTGCCACAGGGACAGGGCATGAAAAACTGTTTTTT
cdr3_aa: CATGTGHEKLFF

d_call: NA
v_call: TRBV5-1
clone_size: NA
j_call: TRBJ1-3
cdr3_nt: TGCGCCAGCAGCTTCGCGGGGTATGGAAACACCATATATTTT
cdr3_aa: CASSFAGYGNTIYF

d_call: TRBD2
v_call: TRBV3-1
clone_size: few
j_call: TRBJ2-1
cdr3_nt: TGTGCCAGCAGCCAAGGGTATCCCGGGGGGTACTATGAGCAGTTCTTC
cdr3_aa: CASSQGYPGGYYEQFF

d_call: NA
v_call: TRBV6-1
clone_size: NA
j_call: TRBJ2-3
cdr3_nt: TGTGCCAGCACTGGGGCCGTGGCCTACGAGGTCATAGATACGCAGTATTTT
cdr3_aa: CASTGAVAYEVIDTQYF

d_call: NA
v_call: TRBV16
clone_size: many
j_call: TRBJ1-1
cdr3_nt: TGTGCCAGCAGCTTTGGACAGCCTGAAGCTTTCTTT
cdr3_aa: CASSFGQPEAFF

d_call: NA
v_call: TRBV5-5
clone_size: many
j_call: TRBJ2-3
cdr3_nt: TGTGCCAGCAGCCTACTATTCGATACGCAGTATTTT
cdr3_aa: CASSLLFDTQYF

d_call: NA
v_call: TRBV6-1
clone_size: many
j_call: TRBJ1-1
cdr3_nt: TGTGCCACTTGGCCCGTCCGGTTT
cdr3_aa: CATWPVRF

d_call: NA
v_call: TRBV18
clone_size: few
j_call: TRBJ1-2
cdr3_nt: TGTGCCAGCTCACCGGCAAATTCGGATGGCTACACCTTC
cdr3_aa: CASSPANSDGYTF

d_call: NA
v_call: TRBV9
clone_size: NA
j_call: TRBJ1-2
cdr3_nt: TGTGCCAGCAGCGTAGGGGGGCTCTATGGCTACACCTTC
cdr3_aa: CASSVGGLYGYTF

d_call: NA
v_call: TRBV25-1
clone_size: NA
j_call: TRBJ2-5
cdr3_nt: TGTGCCAGCAGTGAAGTGAACCTCGGGACCCAGTACTTC
cdr3_aa: CASSEVNLGTQYF

d_call: TRBD1
v_call: TRBV6-2/TRBV6-3
clone_size: many
j_call: TRBJ2-3
cdr3_nt: TGTGCCAGCAGTTACTCCCCGGGGACAGCGCCTCAAGATACGCAGTATTTT
cdr3_aa: CASSYSPGTAPQDTQYF

d_call: NA
v_call: TRBV6-1
clone_size: NA
j_call: TRBJ1-2
cdr3_nt: TGTGCCAGCAGTGTGGGGGTCTCGCCTGGCTACACCTTC
cdr3_aa: CASSVGVSPGYTF

d_call: NA
v_call: TRBV5-1
clone_size: few
j_call: TRBJ1-2
cdr3_nt: TGCGCCAGCAGCTTCTCCGAAGGTGGCTACACCTTC
cdr3_aa: CASSFSEGGYTF

d_call: NA
v_call: TRBV29-1
clone_size: NA
j_call: TRBJ1-1
cdr3_nt: TGCAGCGTTGTGAGTGGTTGGGACACTGAAGCTTTCTTT
cdr3_aa: CSVVSGWDTEAFF

d_call: NA
v_call: TRBV12-3/TRBV12-4
clone_size: many
j_call: TRBJ2-1
cdr3_nt: TGTGCCAGCAGTTTAGTCGGCTACAATGAGCAGTTCTTC
cdr3_aa: CASSLVGYNEQFF

d_call: TRBD1
v_call: TRBV5-4
clone_size: NA
j_call: TRBJ1-6
cdr3_nt: TGTGCCAGCAGCTTACAGGGGATGGGGTCGATAAATTCACCCCTCCACTTT
cdr3_aa: CASSLQGMGSINSPLHF

d_call: NA
v_call: TRBV28
clone_size: many
j_call: TRBJ1-5
cdr3_nt: TGTGCCAGCAGACAAACAGGGCAGGGTTGGCCCCAGCATTTT
cdr3_aa: CASRQTGQGWPQHF

d_call: NA
v_call: TRBV7-9
clone_size: few
j_call: TRBJ1-2
cdr3_nt: TGTGCCAGCAGCTTAGTCGGGGCGATTACTTCCTATGGCTACACCTTC
cdr3_aa: CASSLVGAITSYGYTF

d_call: NA
v_call: TRBV5-6
clone_size: many
j_call: TRBJ2-2
cdr3_nt: TGTGCCAGCAGCTTGGTTTGGGGGGCGAACACCGGGGAGCTGTTTTTT
cdr3_aa: CASSLVWGANTGELFF

d_call: TRBD1
v_call: TRBV7-6
clone_size: NA
j_call: TRBJ2-7
cdr3_nt: TGTGCCAGCAGCTTAATTAGTCAGGGGGACTACGAGCAGTACTTC
cdr3_aa: CASSLISQGDYEQYF

d_call: TRBD1
v_call: TRBV19
clone_size: few
j_call: TRBJ1-5
cdr3_nt: TGTGCCAGTAGTATAGTTGGCGGGACAGGGGGCCTACCCCAGCATTTT
cdr3_aa: CASSIVGGTGGLPQHF

d_call: NA
v_call: TRBV27
clone_size: NA
j_call: TRBJ2-4
cdr3_nt: TGTGCCAGCAGTTACTGGGATAGTGGCAAAAACATTCAGTACTTC
cdr3_aa: CASSYWDSGKNIQYF

d_call: TRBD1
v_call: TRBV6-2/TRBV6-3
clone_size: NA
j_call: TRBJ2-1
cdr3_nt: TGTGCCAGCTGGACAGGGGTTCGGAATGAGCAGTTCTTC
cdr3_aa: CASWTGVRNEQFF

d_call: TRBD2
v_call: TRBV19
clone_size: few
j_call: TRBJ2-3
cdr3_nt: TGTGCCAGTAGTCCCCGTGGACTAGCCCGCACAGATACGCAGTATTTT
cdr3_aa: CASSPRGLARTDTQYF

d_call: NA
v_call: TRBV19
clone_size: NA
j_call: TRBJ1-2
cdr3_nt: TGTGCCAGTCGCCCGGGGACGGCCTATGGCTACACCTTC
cdr3_aa: CASRPGTAYGYTF

d_call: NA
v_call: TRBV6-6
clone_size: many
j_call: TRBJ1-1
cdr3_nt: TGTGCCAGCACAAGACAGGCCTACACTGAAGCTTTCTTT
cdr3_aa: CASTRQAYTEAFF

d_call: TRBD2
v_call: TRBV12-3/TRBV12-4
clone_size: many
j_call: TRBJ2-3
cdr3_nt: TGTGCCAGCAGTTTCGGGGGGGCCGGAGATACGCAGTATTTT
cdr3_aa: CASSFGGAGDTQYF

d_call: TRBD1
v_call: TRBV7-9
clone_size: NA
j_call: TRBJ1-5
cdr3_nt: TGTGCCAGCAGCCCGGGACAGGGGCGTCAGCCCCAGCATTTT
cdr3_aa: CASSPGQGRQPQHF

d_call: TRBD1
v_call: TRBV15
clone_size: many
j_call: TRBJ1-2
cdr3_nt: TGTGCCACCAGCAGAGAAGGACAGGAAGCCAACTATGGCTACACCTTC
cdr3_aa: CATSREGQEANYGYTF

d_call: TRBD2
v_call: TRBV12-3/TRBV12-4
clone_size: many
j_call: TRBJ2-7
cdr3_nt: TGTGCCAGCACCAGAGGACTAGCCTACGAGCAGTACTTC
cdr3_aa: CASTRGLAYEQYF

d_call: TRBD1
v_call: TRBV19
clone_size: many
j_call: TRBJ2-7
cdr3_nt: TGTGCCAGTAGTCACCAGGGGGTCTCCTACGAGCAGTACTTC
cdr3_aa: CASSHQGVSYEQYF

d_call: NA
v_call: TRBV16
clone_size: NA
j_call: TRBJ2-1
cdr3_nt: TGTGCCAGCAGCCAATCGTCGGGGGGCCGCTCCTACAATGAGCAGTTCTTC
cdr3_aa: CASSQSSGGRSYNEQFF

d_call: NA
v_call: TRBV4-1
clone_size: few
j_call: TRBJ1-4
cdr3_nt: TGCGCCAGCAGCCCTGAGGGCGCAGGGGTTGAAAAACTGTTTTTT
cdr3_aa: CASSPEGAGVEKLFF

d_call: NA
v_call: TRBV12-3/TRBV12-4
clone_size: NA
j_call: TRBJ1-5
cdr3_nt: TGTGCCAGCAGTCAACTCTCGGGCCCTATCAATCAGCCCCAGCATTTT
cdr3_aa: CASSQLSGPINQPQHF

d_call: TRBD2
v_call: TRBV29-1
clone_size: NA
j_call: TRBJ2-1
cdr3_nt: TGCAGCGTCCCTAGCGGGGGGTACAATGAGCAGTTCTTC
cdr3_aa: CSVPSGGYNEQFF

d_call: TRBD2
v_call: TRBV4-2
clone_size: many
j_call: TRBJ2-3
cdr3_nt: TGTGCCAGCAGCCGATCAGCGGGGGGCAGCACAGATACGCAGTATTTT
cdr3_aa: CASSRSAGGSTDTQYF

d_call: NA
v_call: TRBV14
clone_size: NA
j_call: TRBJ2-1
cdr3_nt: TGTGCCAGCAGCCAAGGCTGGAACTCCGGGAATGAGCAGTTCTTC
cdr3_aa: CASSQGWNSGNEQFF

d_call: TRBD2
v_call: TRBV5-1
clone_size: few
j_call: TRBJ2-1
cdr3_nt: TGCGCCAGCAGCTTGGCCGGGACTAGCGGGGCACTTGGCGAGCAGTTCTTC
cdr3_aa: CASSLAGTSGALGEQFF

d_call: TRBD1
v_call: TRBV5-1
clone_size: NA
j_call: TRBJ1-4
cdr3_nt: TGCGCCAGCAGCTTGGAGACAGGGACGGATGAAAAACTGTTTTTT
cdr3_aa: CASSLETGTDEKLFF

d_call: TRBD1
v_call: TRBV20-1
clone_size: NA
j_call: TRBJ1-3
cdr3_nt: TGCAGTGGGTCCGGGACAGCGCTTGGAAACACCATATATTTT
cdr3_aa: CSGSGTALGNTIYF

d_call: NA
v_call: TRBV7-3
clone_size: few
j_call: TRBJ2-5
cdr3_nt: TGTGCCAGCAGCTTAAATGGGGCAGAGACCCAGTACTTC
cdr3_aa: CASSLNGAETQYF

d_call: NA
v_call: TRBV4-3
clone_size: few
j_call: TRBJ2-2
cdr3_nt: TGCGCCAGCAGCCCAGAGGGGGGACAGAACACCGGGGAGCTGTTTTTT
cdr3_aa: CASSPEGGQNTGELFF

d_call: NA
v_call: TRBV3-1
clone_size: NA
j_call: TRBJ1-1
cdr3_nt: TGTGCCAGCAGCCCCCGGGTGGACACTGAAGCTTTCTTT
cdr3_aa: CASSPRVDTEAFF

d_call: NA
v_call: TRBV9
clone_size: few
j_call: TRBJ2-5
cdr3_nt: TGTGCCAGCAGCCCCCAGGGCAGCGTATCCCAAGAGACCCAGTACTTC
cdr3_aa: CASSPQGSVSQETQYF

d_call: NA
v_call: TRBV4-3
clone_size: many
j_call: TRBJ1-2
cdr3_nt: TGCGCCAGCAGCCAAGGGGGTAGCACCAACTATGGCTACACCTTC
cdr3_aa: CASSQGGSTNYGYTF